These 10 T cell receptor beta chains share one sample of origin, sequenced in a study of blood T cell repertoires in COVID-19. Data came from immunoSEQ multiplex PCR; TCRdb stores just in-frame clones and leaves some out. The sample consists of tens of thousands of clones, roughly 84% of them appearing once. Sequencing was carried out using peripheral blood. Receptor source: a woman at least 80 years old with acute or convalescent COVID-19.

The V gene is TRBV4-2, the J gene TRBJ2-7, with TRBD1 matching 9 bases. Germline CDR1 is LGHNA and CDR2 is YNFKEQ. The CDR3 length is 16 residues. The V and J ends lost 0 bases and 3 bases, in that order; junction bases with no gene match: 6. The CDR3 bases are TGTGCCAGCAGCCAAGATCTGGACAGGGGAGGCTACGAGCAGTACTTC. Its translation: CASSQDLDRGGYEQYF.

This clone turned up a few times. This chain connects TRBV24-1 to TRBJ2-3, with 10 bases fitting TRBD2. There are 16 residues in the CDR3. CDR1 is KGHDR, CDR2 SFDVKD, per germline. V shed 3 bases, J shed 5 bases, and the junction held 7 bases outside the gene matches. CDR3 loop: CATSDPSGRARDTQYF. The CDR3 DNA follows: TGTGCCACCAGTGATCCAAGCGGGAGGGCCAGAGATACGCAGTATTTT.

V is TRBV4-2 and J is TRBJ1-6; D call uncertain. V was shortened by 0 bases and J by 9 bases, with 9 bases between the two germline ends. This CDR3 is built from 14 residues. CDR1 and CDR2 from the germline V gene are LGHNA and YNFKEQ. In nucleotides, the CDR3 is TGTGCCAGCAGCCAAGATCGGGAGATTTCACCCCTCCACTTT. Translation gives CASSQDREISPLHF.

The gene calls are TRBV6-6 and TRBJ2-1, with 8 bases fitting TRBD2. V was pared by 7 bases and J by 4 bases, with 9 bases of the junction left unmatched. Germline CDR1 and CDR2: MNHNY and SVGAGI (reference sequence). CDR3 length equals 15 residues. The DNA of the CDR3 is TGTGCCAGCAATTTAGCGGGGTCCCAATACAATGAGCAGTTCTTC. Protein product: CASNLAGSQYNEQFF.

The chain links TRBV5-1 to TRBJ2-3; 16 bases line up with TRBD2. The ends lost 4 bases at V and 2 bases at J; junction bases unmatched: 7. This CDR3 spans 18 amino acids. Germline CDR1 SGHRS, CDR2 YFSETQ. CDR3: CASSTGLAGGDHTDTQYF. The CDR3 coding sequence is TGCGCCAGCAGCACGGGACTAGCGGGAGGGGATCACACAGATACGCAGTATTTT.

V gene TRBV5-4 combines with J gene TRBJ2-1, with 7 bases that match TRBD2. The CDR3 runs 13 residues. Germline V gives CDR1 SGHNT, CDR2 YYREEE (reference sequence). V trimming: 3 bases; J trimming: 6 bases; junction bases outside the gene matches: 3. The DNA for the CDR3 is TGTGCCAGCAGCTCCCGGACTAGCAATGAGCAGTTCTTC. Translation: CASSSRTSNEQFF.

The chain has TRBV7-2 and TRBJ2-5, with no clear D. The CDR3 has 13 residues. Germline CDR1 reads SGHTA; CDR2 reads FQGNSA. Trimming removed 5 bases from V and 2 bases from J, with 9 bases in between. The CDR3 DNA is TGTGCCAGCAGCCCCCCTTTACAAGAGACCCAGTACTTC. Amino acids: CASSPPLQETQYF.

Remarks on this clone: An end of the junction differs from the germline gene, which may be a read error. The gene calls are TRBV12-3 or TRBV12-4 and TRBJ2-2; weak D call: TRBD2 (5 bases). CDR3 length equals 12 residues. In DNA form, the CDR3 reads TGTGCCAGCAGTTTAGGGGCCGGGAAGCTGTTTTTT. Amino acid sequence: CASSLGAGKLFF.

The genes are TRBV7-2 and TRBJ2-7; 11 nucleotides line up with TRBD2. The CDR3 length is 15 residues. Germline values: CDR1 SGHTA, CDR2 FQGNSA. Unmatched junction bases numbered 4, after V lost 6 bases and J lost 0 bases. As DNA, the CDR3 is TGTGCCAGCAGGCCTAGCGGGAGGAGCTCCTACGAGCAGTACTTC. As protein: CASRPSGRSSYEQYF.

This chain links TRBV14 with TRBJ1-1; 8 bases match TRBD1. Germline V lookup: CDR1 SGHDN, CDR2 FVKESK. V lost 3 bases, J lost 1 base, and 4 bases stayed unmatched. CDR3 length: 15 residues. CDR3 DNA sequence: TGTGCCAGCAGCCAGCGGACAGGGAGGAACACTGAAGCTTTCTTT. Amino acid sequence: CASSQRTGRNTEAFF.